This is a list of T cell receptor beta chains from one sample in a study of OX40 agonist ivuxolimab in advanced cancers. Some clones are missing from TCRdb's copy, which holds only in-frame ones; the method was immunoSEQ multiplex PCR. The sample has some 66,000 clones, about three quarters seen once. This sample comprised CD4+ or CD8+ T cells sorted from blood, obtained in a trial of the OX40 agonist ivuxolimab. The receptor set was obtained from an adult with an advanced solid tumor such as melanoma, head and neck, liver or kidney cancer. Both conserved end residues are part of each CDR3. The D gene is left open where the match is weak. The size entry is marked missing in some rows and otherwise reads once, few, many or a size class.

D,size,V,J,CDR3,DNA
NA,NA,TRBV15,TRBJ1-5,CATSSEGGTTQHF,TGTGCCACCAGCAGCGAAGGTGGAACGACCCAGCATTTT
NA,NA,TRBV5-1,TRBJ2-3,CASSRTDQTDTQYF,TGCGCCAGCAGCCGGACCGACCAGACAGATACGCAGTATTTT
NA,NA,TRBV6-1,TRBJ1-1,CASKRNTEAFF,TGTGCCAGCAAAAGGAACACTGAAGCTTTCTTT
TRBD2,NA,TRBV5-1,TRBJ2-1,CASKLAENNEQFF,TGCGCCAGCAAACTAGCGGAGAACAATGAGCAGTTCTTC
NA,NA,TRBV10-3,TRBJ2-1,CAITADSSYNEQFF,TGTGCCATCACAGCGGATAGCTCCTACAATGAGCAGTTCTTC
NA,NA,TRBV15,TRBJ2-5,CATSRTYQETQYF,TGTGCCACCAGCAGGACATACCAAGAGACCCAGTACTTC
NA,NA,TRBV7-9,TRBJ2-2,CASSLATGSNTGELFF,TGTGCCAGCAGCTTAGCAACAGGATCGAACACCGGGGAGCTGTTTTTT
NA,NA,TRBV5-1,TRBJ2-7,CASSFGYRSYEQYF,TGCGCCAGCAGCTTTGGCTACAGGTCCTACGAGCAGTACTTC
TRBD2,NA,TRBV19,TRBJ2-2,CASSIDAGVPTGELFF,TGTGCCAGTAGTATTGACGCGGGAGTCCCTACCGGGGAGCTGTTTTTT
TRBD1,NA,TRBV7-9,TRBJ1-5,CASSSGTGEDWNQPQHF,TGTGCCAGCAGCTCCGGGACAGGGGAGGATTGGAATCAGCCCCAGCATTTT
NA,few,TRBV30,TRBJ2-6,CAWSGSYLSGANVLTF,TGTGCCTGGAGTGGAAGTTACCTCTCTGGGGCCAACGTCCTGACTTTC
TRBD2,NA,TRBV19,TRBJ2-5,CASSSGTSTQETQYF,TGTGCCAGTAGTAGCGGGACTAGTACCCAAGAGACCCAGTACTTC
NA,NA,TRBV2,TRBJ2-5,CASSGDRQETQYF,TGTGCCAGCAGTGGAGACAGGCAAGAGACCCAGTACTTC
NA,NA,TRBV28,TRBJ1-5,CASSRPGSQPQHF,TGTGCCAGCAGCCGACCGGGCAGTCAGCCCCAGCATTTT
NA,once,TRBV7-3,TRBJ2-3,CASSFRQRTDTQYF,TGTGCCAGCAGCTTCCGACAGCGCACAGATACGCAGTATTTT
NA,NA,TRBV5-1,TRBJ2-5,CASSLARQETQYF,TGCGCCAGCAGCTTGGCCAGGCAAGAGACCCAGTACTTC
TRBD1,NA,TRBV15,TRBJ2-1,CATSPRAGGKYNEQFF,TGTGCCACCAGCCCGAGGGCAGGGGGAAAATACAATGAGCAGTTCTTC
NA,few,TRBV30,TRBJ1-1,CAWSVQLNTEAFF,TGTGCCTGGAGTGTACAACTGAACACTGAAGCTTTCTTT
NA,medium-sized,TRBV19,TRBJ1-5,CASSIQGSNSQPQHF,TGTGCCAGTAGTATACAGGGGAGTAACAGTCAGCCCCAGCATTTT
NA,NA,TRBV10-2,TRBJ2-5,CASSSQGGETQYF,TGCGCCAGCAGTTCGCAGGGAGGAGAGACCCAGTACTTC
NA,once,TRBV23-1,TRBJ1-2,CASSRNRKLSLAYGYTF,TGCGCCAGCAGTCGCAATCGGAAATTAAGCCTGGCCTATGGCTACACCTTC
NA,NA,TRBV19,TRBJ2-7,CASSTIGSLKQYF,TGTGCCAGTAGCACCATCGGGTCCCTCAAGCAGTACTTC
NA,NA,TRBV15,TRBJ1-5,CATSRSSRDQPQHF,TGTGCCACCAGCAGGTCTTCAAGGGATCAGCCCCAGCATTTT
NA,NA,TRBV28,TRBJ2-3,CASSPSFPDTQYF,TGTGCCAGCAGCCCCTCTTTTCCAGATACGCAGTATTTT
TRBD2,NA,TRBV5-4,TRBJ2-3,CASSSRGLAGVRADTQYF,TGTGCCAGCAGCTCTAGGGGGCTAGCGGGAGTTAGAGCAGATACGCAGTATTTT
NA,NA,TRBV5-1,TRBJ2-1,CASSLVLGGGSYNEQFF,TGCGCCAGCAGCTTGGTGTTGGGAGGGGGGTCCTACAATGAGCAGTTCTTC
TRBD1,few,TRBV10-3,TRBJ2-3,CAISDSDRGTDTQYF,TGTGCCATCAGTGACTCTGACAGGGGAACAGATACGCAGTATTTT